Shown below are 30 T cell receptor beta chains from a single sample sequenced in a study of Tregs in tolerant kidney transplant recipients. Repertoires were generated with immunoSEQ multiplex PCR, while TCRdb's copy carries only in-frame clones and drops some. The sample yields some 250,000 clones, around 81% seen once. Source material: CD4+ T cells from blood. The receptors stem from a human donor in good health.

This rearrangement joins TRBV18 to TRBJ1-2; D might be TRBD1 (6 bases). The CDR3 consists of 14 residues. V lost 3 bases and J 5 bases, leaving 13 bases between the germline ends. The germline CDR1 and CDR2 sequences are KGHSH and LQKENI. The CDR3, as DNA: TGTGCCAGCTCACCGGCCAGGGGTGCTTATGGCTACACCTTC. It specifies CASSPARGAYGYTF.

The chain uses TRBV5-1 and TRBJ1-2, with D possibly being TRBD1 (5 bases). The CDR3 consists of 17 residues. Between the trimmed V and J ends, which lost 5 bases and 7 bases, there was a span of 27 bases. Germline V gene data show CDR1 as SGHRS and CDR2 as YFSETQ. The DNA of the CDR3 is TGCGCCAGCAGTATAAGCCAATCCGGGACGGCGGGGTTTGGCTACACCTTC. Encoded protein: CASSISQSGTAGFGYTF.

The chain couples TRBV11-1 to TRBJ1-2; no reliable D call. The CDR3 extends over 18 amino acids. Trimming shortened V by 4 bases and J by 2 bases, and 23 bases separated the two germline ends. Germline V gives CDR1 SGHAT, CDR2 FQDESV (reference sequence). CDR3 bases: TGTGCCAGCAGCTCCCCACCCCGGACGGCGGAGATCAACTATGGCTACACCTTC. Encoded protein: CASSSPPRTAEINYGYTF.

The rearrangement uses TRBV2 and TRBJ2-5; 7 nucleotides match TRBD2. With V trimmed by 7 bases and J by 4 bases, 6 bases remained unmatched. This CDR3 contains 13 residues. Per the germline V gene, CDR1 is SNHLY and CDR2 is FYNNEI. The chain's CDR3 is CASTGRERETQYF. As DNA, the CDR3 is TGTGCCAGCACGGGGAGGGAGAGAGAGACCCAGTACTTC.

A few counts support this clone. V and J are TRBV2 and TRBJ2-1; D is uncertain. Germline assignment: CDR1 SNHLY and CDR2 FYNNEI. V was pared by 8 bases and J by 5 bases, with 16 bases between. The CDR3 covers 14 residues. The DNA for the CDR3 is TGTGCCAGCCTTCTTGCATTTAGGGACAATGAGCAGTTCTTC. Protein sequence: CASLLAFRDNEQFF.

This clone was counted a few times. The chain recombines TRBV5-1 with TRBJ2-3; 15 bases are a match to TRBD2. The CDR3 runs to 18 residues. The junction had 7 bases not matched to a gene; V was cut back by 4 bases and J by 1 base. Germline V gene lookup returns CDR1 SGHRS and CDR2 YFSETQ. The CDR3 bases are TGCGCCAGCAGCCTGGGGGGACTAGCGGGAGGCGGCACAGATACGCAGTATTTT. Its protein product is CASSLGGLAGGGTDTQYF.

This sequence joins TRBV5-1 and TRBJ2-7; D is tentatively TRBD1 or TRBD2 (5 bases each). The CDR3 length is 15 residues. V was cut by 4 bases and J by 1 base, with 15 bases left in between. Germline V gives CDR1 SGHRS, CDR2 YFSETQ. In nucleotides, the CDR3 is TGCGCCAGCAGCCCCGGGACGGTCTTATCCTACGAGCAGTACTTC. This gives the protein CASSPGTVLSYEQYF.

V is TRBV18 and J is TRBJ2-5; 7 bases match TRBD1. CDR1 is KGHSH and CDR2 is LQKENI in the germline V gene. CDR3 size: 13 residues. The V gene end was trimmed by 3 bases and the J gene end by 10 bases; junction bases not matched to a gene: 8. CDR3 in amino acids: CASSPDRAKDQYF. Here the CDR3 DNA reads TGTGCCAGCTCACCTGACAGGGCGAAAGACCAGTACTTC.

The chain joins TRBV4-1 to TRBJ2-1; TRBD2 might be the D (5 bases). Germline loops: CDR1 MGHRA, CDR2 YSYEKL. Trimming removed 7 bases at V and 8 bases at J, with 24 bases between. CDR3 length: 16 residues. The CDR3 region is CASTRGAQRHEDEQFF. DNA of the CDR3: TGCGCCAGCACCCGAGGCGCGCAGCGGCATGAGGATGAGCAGTTCTTC.

This clone was picked up a small number of times. This chain connects TRBV7-2 to TRBJ1-5, with 7 positions matching TRBD1. Germline trimming cut 4 bases from V and 2 bases from J; bases unmatched to any gene: 5. Germline loops: CDR1 SGHTA, CDR2 FQGNSA. The CDR3 consists of 15 residues. The CDR3 loop is CASSSSGTGNQPQHF. The CDR3 DNA follows: TGTGCCAGCAGCTCTTCAGGGACAGGCAATCAGCCCCAGCATTTT.

The rearrangement links TRBV6-1 to TRBJ2-7, with D possibly being TRBD1 (6 bases). Germline assignment: CDR1 MNHNS and CDR2 SASEGT. This CDR3 has 13 amino acids. Trimming left V 6 bases short and J 1 base short, with 10 bases between. CDR3 protein: CASRWDTSYEQYF. CDR3 in DNA: TGTGCCAGCAGGTGGGACACTTCCTACGAGCAGTACTTC.

V gene TRBV11-3 combines with J gene TRBJ2-2; 8 nucleotides line up with TRBD2. V was clipped by 4 bases and J by 4 bases; unmatched bases: 8. Germline assignment: CDR1 SGHNT and CDR2 YENEEA. This CDR3 contains 16 residues. CDR3 protein: CASSSFSGGATGELFF. The CDR3 nucleotides read TGTGCCAGCAGCTCCTTCAGCGGGGGTGCCACCGGGGAGCTGTTTTTT. The whole variable domain, remainder taken from reference TRBV11-3 and TRBJ2-2, is EAGVVQSPRYKIIEKKQPVAFWCNPISGHNTLYWYLQNLGQGPELLIRYENEEAVDDSQLPKDRFSAERLKGVDSTLKIQPAELGDSAVYLCASSSFSGGATGELFFGEGSRLTVL.

The V call is TRBV7-2, the J call TRBJ1-5; D gene uncertain. Germline V gene sequence: CDR1 SGHTA, CDR2 FQGNSA. The CDR3 consists of 16 residues. V was clipped by 1 base and J by 3 bases, with 13 bases between them. The CDR3 reads CASSLVGSGLNQPQHF. DNA of the CDR3: TGTGCCAGCAGCTTAGTGGGCAGCGGCCTCAATCAGCCCCAGCATTTT.

This clone showed up just once. The chain is built from TRBV10-2 and TRBJ2-3, with TRBD2 identical over 11 bases. The CDR3 is made up of 15 amino acids. Germline V gene sequence: CDR1 WSHSY, CDR2 SAAADI. The V segment lost 6 bases and the J segment 6 bases; nucleotides outside the gene matches: 8. In nucleotides, the CDR3 is TGCGCCAGCAGACTAGCGGGAGCCCTAGCGGATACGCAGTATTTT. This encodes CASRLAGALADTQYF.

This clone was picked up one time. V is TRBV9 and J is TRBJ2-7, with 9 positions matching TRBD2. This CDR3 contains 15 residues. In germline, CDR1 is SGDLS, CDR2 YYNGEE. V gave up 0 bases and J gave up 5 bases; unmatched junction bases: 6. CDR3 sequence (DNA): TGTGCCAGCAGCGTAGGAGGTAGCGGGGGCCACGAGCAGTACTTC. Its protein product is CASSVGGSGGHEQYF.

CDR3 bases: TGTGCCAGCAGTCTAGGGTGGATAGATACGCAGTATTTT. Residues: CASSLGWIDTQYF. The J gene is TRBJ2-3, the V gene TRBV2; D gene uncertain. Germline values: CDR1 SNHLY, CDR2 FYNNEI. This CDR3 is 13 amino acids long. V was shortened by 5 bases and J by 5 bases, with 11 bases between the two germline ends.

The CDR3 region has the DNA TGTGCCAGCAGCCCCACTAGCGGGGGCAATGAGCAGTTCTTC. Translated: CASSPTSGGNEQFF. The V call is TRBV11-2, the J call TRBJ2-1; 11 nucleotides agree with TRBD2. With 5 bases clipped from V and 6 bases from J, the junction kept 3 bases outside the gene matches. The CDR3 loop spans 14 amino acids. The germline CDR1 and CDR2 sequences are SGHAT and FQNNGV.

This sequence joins TRBV18 and TRBJ1-5; tentatively, D is TRBD1 (5 bases). Germline-derived CDR1 and CDR2 are KGHSH and LQKENI. This CDR3 spans 14 amino acids. V was pared by 6 bases and J by 3 bases, with 12 bases between. CDR3: CASSTVPNNQPQHF. The CDR3 DNA follows: TGTGCCAGCTCGACAGTGCCCAACAATCAGCCCCAGCATTTT.

The chain uses TRBV10-2 and TRBJ2-6; tentative D call: TRBD2 (6 bases). V dropped 8 bases and J dropped 5 bases, with 16 bases sitting between them. This CDR3 is built from 15 residues. CDR1 and CDR2 (germline): WSHSY, SAAADI. The CDR3 loop reads CASVEGKLRANVLTF. CDR3 bases: TGCGCCAGCGTGGAGGGGAAGTTGAGGGCCAACGTCCTGACTTTC.

The CDR3 DNA sequence: TGCGCCAGCAGCTTGGGTCCTAGCGGGGGGGCCTCTGGGGCCAACGTCCTGACTTTC. This sequence encodes CASSLGPSGGASGANVLTF. The chain joins TRBV5-1 to TRBJ2-6, with 12 positions matching TRBD2. Per the germline V gene, CDR1 is SGHRS and CDR2 is YFSETQ. With V trimmed by 0 bases and J by 0 bases, 4 bases remained unmatched. CDR3 size: 19 residues. Combining the CDR3 with reference TRBV5-1 and TRBJ2-6 gives the whole variable domain KAGVTQTPRYLIKTRGQQVTLSCSPISGHRSVSWYQQTPGQGLQFLFEYFSETQRNKGNFPGRFSGRQFSNSRSEMNVSTLELGDSALYLCASSLGPSGGASGANVLTFGAGSRLTVL.

This clone was seen just once. The chain uses TRBV4-2 and TRBJ2-7; TRBD2 agrees at 7 bases. Germline CDR1 is LGHNA and CDR2 is YNFKEQ. The CDR3 covers 15 residues. V gave up 2 bases and J gave up 3 bases; unmatched junction bases: 7. CDR3 amino acids: CASSQSASGYYEQYF. The CDR3 DNA reads as TGTGCCAGCAGCCAATCGGCTAGCGGCTACTACGAGCAGTACTTC.

This clone was picked up one time. The chain carries TRBV21-1 and TRBJ1-4. TRBV21-1 is marked as a pseudogene. The CDR3 totals 16 residues. This chain's CDR3 is CASSKCGSGWNEKLFF. The CDR3 DNA reads as TGTGCCAGCAGCAAATGTGGTTCGGGGTGGAATGAAAAACTGTTTTTT.

This clone has a handful of counts. The chain recombines TRBV7-8 with TRBJ1-1; D is unclear. The germline gives CDR1 SGHVS, CDR2 FQNEAQ. The CDR3 is made up of 13 amino acids. V shed 1 base and J shed 3 bases, with 6 bases lying between them. This CDR3 is CASSLESDTEAFF. The CDR3 bases are TGTGCCAGCAGCTTAGAATCGGACACTGAAGCTTTCTTT.

The chain has TRBV28 and TRBJ1-2; D is unresolved. Germline V lookup: CDR1 MDHEN, CDR2 SYDVKM. Trimming pared 3 bases from V and 3 bases from J, leaving 5 bases between. CDR3 size: 12 residues. The chain's CDR3 is CASSLRDYGYTF. The CDR3, as DNA: TGTGCCAGCAGTTTGCGGGACTATGGCTACACCTTC.

The chain is built from TRBV7-9 and TRBJ2-7, with a tentative D call TRBD1 (6 bases). The CDR3 is 16 amino acids. Trimming shortened V by 4 bases and J by 5 bases, and 21 bases separated the two germline ends. Germline CDR1 and CDR2: SEHNR and FQNEAQ (reference sequence). CDR3: CASSSKYRVQVDEQYF. In nucleotides, the CDR3 is TGTGCCAGCAGCTCGAAATACAGGGTTCAAGTGGACGAGCAGTACTTC.

Written as DNA, the CDR3 is TGTGCCAGCAGCGTAGGACAGGGTAGGCAAGCTTTCTTT. This encodes CASSVGQGRQAFF. The chain employs TRBV9 and TRBJ1-1; 7 positions agree with TRBD1. J gave up 9 bases and V 0 bases, and 5 bases lay outside the gene matches. The germline gives CDR1 SGDLS, CDR2 YYNGEE. The CDR3 contains 13 residues.

V and J are TRBV6-6 and TRBJ1-5; D gene ambiguous. V lost 2 bases and J 2 bases, leaving 10 bases between the germline ends. Germline CDR1 is MNHNY and CDR2 is SVGAGI (reference sequence). This CDR3 is built from 15 residues. In DNA, the CDR3 is TGTGCCAGCAGTTACAAGGGCGTGGGCAATCAGCCCCAGCATTTT. Translation gives CASSYKGVGNQPQHF.

The chain carries TRBV5-4 and TRBJ1-2; D is undetermined. Trimming stripped 0 bases from V and 6 bases from J, with 9 bases between. The CDR3 spans 13 residues. The V gene's germline CDR1 is SGHNT and CDR2 YYREEE (reference sequence). The CDR3 spells CASSLVTRNGYTF. CDR3 nucleotide sequence: TGTGCCAGCAGCTTGGTGACCCGAAATGGCTACACCTTC.

The chain joins TRBV25-1 to TRBJ2-1; TRBD1 aligns across 10 bases. The J segment lost 5 bases and the V segment lost 3 bases, leaving 4 bases of the junction unmatched. The CDR3 loop spans 15 amino acids. In germline, CDR1 is MGHDK, CDR2 SYGVNS. In nucleotides, the CDR3 is TGTGCCAGCAGTGACCCCGGACAGGGGGACAATGAGCAGTTCTTC. This sequence encodes CASSDPGQGDNEQFF. Looking up the rest from reference TRBV25-1 and TRBJ2-1 gives the full variable domain: EADIYQTPRYLVIGTGKKITLECSQTMGHDKMYWYQQDPGMELHLIHYSYGVNSTEKGDLSSESTVSRIRTEHFPLTLESARPSHTSQYLCASSDPGQGDNEQFFGPGTRLTVL.

The chain carries TRBV2 and TRBJ1-5, with D unclear. CDR1 and CDR2 from the germline V gene are SNHLY and FYNNEI. Between the trimmed V and J ends, which lost 7 bases and 3 bases, there was a span of 16 bases. The length of the CDR3 is 15 residues. This chain's CDR3 is CASNPTVIYNQPQHF. The CDR3 DNA reads as TGTGCCAGCAATCCGACCGTAATCTACAATCAGCCCCAGCATTTT. The full variable domain, in which reference TRBV2 and TRBJ1-5 provide the parts outside the CDR3, is EPEVTQTPSHQVTQMGQEVILRCVPISNHLYFYWYRQILGQKVEFLVSFYNNEISEKSEIFDDQFSVERPDGSNFTLKIRSTKLEDSAMYFCASNPTVIYNQPQHFGDGTRLSIL.